This T cell receptor (beta chain) was recorded in a study of blood T cells in healthy people across ages. With respect to this clonotype: Its antigen is still unknown.

Study conclusions and caveats: Researchers deemed the diversity estimates from one million T cells underestimates. Per-million-T-cell TCR beta diversity fell roughly linearly with age.

Trimming removed 3 bases from V and 5 bases from J; junction bases left unmatched: 5. Germline loops: CDR1 DFQATT, CDR2 SNEGSKA (reference sequence). CDR3 length: 13 residues. Together with a sample-barcoded 5' primer, a J-beta primer mix was included in a second PCR lasting roughly 6 to 12 cycles. A tag from a template-switch adaptor with 12 random nucleotides marked each cDNA molecule. Each CDR3 protein gets one entry after TCRdb re-called the 5' RACE reads with MiXCR. This repertoire shows hundreds of thousands of distinct CDR3 sequences, about 30% found once; its top ten account for 15% to 17%. The V and J genes are TRBV20-1 and TRBJ1-2, with 8 nucleotides matching TRBD1. This sequence originates from a woman older than 75 in good health. The sample was blood. The CDR3 DNA sequence: TGCAGTGCTAGGGGGACAGGAGATTATGGCTACACCTTC. It codes for CSARGTGDYGYTF.